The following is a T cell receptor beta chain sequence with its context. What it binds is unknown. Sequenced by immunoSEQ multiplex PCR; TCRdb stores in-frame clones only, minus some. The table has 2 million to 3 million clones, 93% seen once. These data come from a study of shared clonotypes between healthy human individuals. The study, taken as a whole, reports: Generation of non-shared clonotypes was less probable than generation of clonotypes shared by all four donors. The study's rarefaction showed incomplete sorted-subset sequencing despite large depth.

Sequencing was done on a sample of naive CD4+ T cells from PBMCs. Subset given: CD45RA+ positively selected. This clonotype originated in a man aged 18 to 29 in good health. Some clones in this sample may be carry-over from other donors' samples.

The CDR3: CASSFFWGYTF. In DNA, the CDR3 is TGTGCCAGCAGCTTCTTCTGGGGCTACACCTTC. This sequence joins TRBV11-2 and TRBJ1-2; D is uncertain. The CDR3 sequence is 11 residues long. Germline V gives CDR1 SGHAT, CDR2 FQNNGV. Trimming took off 3 bases at V and 8 bases at J, with 7 bases between the two ends.